Sequencing of this TCR beta chain was carried out in a study of blood T cell repertoires in COVID-19. Across the whole study: From T cells, B-cell-depleted T cells, or PBMCs came the material, which was cDNA or gDNA.

How the authors handled the data: Estimation of nucleated cell counts was performed using reference gene primer amplification. Using immunoSEQ multiplex PCR, the repertoire was profiled, and TCRdb retains in-frame clones only, with some absent. V and J calls and clone size are given by that table; D and trimming were obtained from the DNA. The sample has 110,000 or so clones; 84% are singletons. Germline V gives CDR1 LGHDT, CDR2 YNNKEL (reference sequence). The CDR3 spans 13 residues. Trimming removed 4 bases from V and 8 bases from J; junction bases left unmatched: 2. Sequencing was performed on peripheral blood. The rearrangement joins TRBV3-1 (or the pseudogene TRBV3-2) to TRBJ2-1, with 10 nucleotides matching TRBD2. The TCR was taken from a woman older than 75 with active or convalescent COVID-19. The CDR3 bases are TGTGCCAGCAGCCGCACTAGCGGGGATGAGCAGTTCTTC. The encoded protein is CASSRTSGDEQFF.